This T cell receptor beta chain was documented in a study of shared clonotypes between healthy human individuals. Study-wide context: CD4 naive and CD4 memory each took three plates per donor, while CD8 naive took two and CD8 memory one.

Overall study results and limits: Among several donors, 4.5% to 5.5% of naive CD4 clonotypes were found in common.

Donors comprised only Caucasian adults living in Nashville, Tennessee. The V end was cut by 2 bases, the J end by 0 bases, with 5 bases between. Per the germline V gene, CDR1 is MGHRA and CDR2 is YSYEKL. This CDR3 spans 14 amino acids. Clones were sequenced by immunoSEQ multiplex PCR, and TCRdb holds only the in-frame ones, with some missing. Seen here are around 550,000 clones, approximately 95% observed once, and the top ten hold approximately 0.06%. To note about this clone: No antigen is known for it.

Sequencing was done on a sample of naive CD4+ T cells sorted from blood. The subset is: CD45RA+ positively selected. The genes are TRBV4-1 and TRBJ1-5; D is perhaps TRBD1 (5 bases). This receptor was taken from a woman aged 25 to 39 in good health. In DNA, the CDR3 is TGCGCCAGCAGCCAAACAGGTAGCAATCAGCCCCAGCATTTT. Translated: CASSQTGSNQPQHF.